Each of the 15 T cell receptor beta chains below was sequenced from the same sample in a study of identical twins (dated by TCRdb to 2016 to 2017). Libraries were constructed by 5' RACE. The sequencer listed for this sample is Illumina HiSeq 2000. In-frame beta chains were kept once TCRdb had trimmed the public reads at Q25 with fastp and called clones with MiXCR. Entries that share a CDR3 protein sequence are merged under the most common genes and DNA. In all, the sample holds over 250,000 distinct CDR3 sequences, and roughly 10% of those were seen once. Roughly 6.4% of the sample is taken by the ten largest. This same sample was also taken into another study, of yellow fever vaccine responses in identical twins.

The sample consisted of CD8+ T cells sorted from blood. The receptors were gathered from a woman between 18 and 29 years old in good health.

This chain links TRBV20-1 with TRBJ2-2, with D unclear. Germline-derived CDR1 and CDR2 are DFQATT and SNEGSKA (reference sequence). With 1 base removed from V and 4 bases from J, the gap between germline ends came to 13 bases. This CDR3 comprises 15 residues. The CDR3 loop reads CSARGQPPTTGELFF. As DNA, the CDR3 is TGCAGTGCTAGAGGCCAGCCCCCGACCACCGGGGAGCTGTTTTTT.

A few counts support this clonotype. This chain connects TRBV29-1 to TRBJ2-1; 8 nucleotides align to TRBD1. J lost 0 bases, V lost 0 bases, and 1 base had no gene match. This CDR3 is built from 15 residues. Germline V gives CDR1 SQVTM, CDR2 ANQGSEA. The CDR3 loop reads CSVEDRGLSYNEQFF. CDR3 sequence (DNA): TGCAGCGTTGAAGACAGGGGGCTCTCCTACAATGAGCAGTTCTTC.

The chain combines TRBV20-1 with TRBJ1-1; D perhaps matches TRBD1 (6 bases). The CDR3 sequence is 14 residues long. The germline CDR1 and CDR2 sequences are DFQATT and SNEGSKA (reference sequence). Trimming shortened V by 5 bases and J by 2 bases, and 15 bases separated the two germline ends. The CDR3 region is CSALRTVLNTEAFF. CDR3 nucleotides: TGCAGTGCTTTGCGGACAGTATTAAACACTGAAGCTTTCTTT.

This clonotype appeared many times. The rearrangement joins TRBV9 to TRBJ2-1; no reliable D call. V was shortened by 3 bases and J by 14 bases, with 12 bases between the two germline ends. The CDR3 runs 11 residues. CDR1 and CDR2 (germline): SGDLS, YYNGEE. CDR3 amino acids: CASSADSREFF. CDR3 nucleotide sequence: TGTGCCAGCAGCGCAGATTCTAGGGAGTTCTTC.

The CDR3 sequence: CASSLGRMGTNEKLFF. The CDR3 coding sequence is TGTGCCAGCAGCTTAGGCCGGATGGGCACAAATGAAAAACTGTTTTTT. The V and J genes are TRBV7-6 and TRBJ1-4; D gene unclear. The CDR3 covers 16 residues. The V end lost 1 base, the J end lost 5 bases, and 14 bases lay between the germline ends. CDR1 and CDR2 (germline): SGHVS, FNYEAQ. The whole variable domain, remainder taken from reference TRBV7-6 and TRBJ1-4, is GAGVSQSPRYKVTKRGQDVALRCDPISGHVSLYWYRQALGQGPEFLTYFNYEAQQDKSGLPNDRFSAERPEGSISTLTIQRTEQRDSAMYRCASSLGRMGTNEKLFFGSGTQLSVL.

The gene calls are TRBV7-9 and TRBJ1-1; TRBD1 might be the D (6 bases). This CDR3 contains 15 residues. CDR1 and CDR2 (germline): SEHNR, FQNEAQ (reference sequence). Deletions cut 5 bases from V and 4 bases from J, with 17 bases between. Written as DNA, the CDR3 is TGTGCCAGCAGCCTCGCCGGGGGGGGGCTCACTGAAGCTTTCTTT. Residues: CASSLAGGGLTEAFF.

This clonotype was picked up a small number of times. The chain is built from TRBV29-1 and TRBJ1-4, with D unresolved. Between the trimmed V and J ends, which lost 1 base and 4 bases, there was a span of 7 bases. This CDR3 has 13 amino acids. Germline V lookup: CDR1 SQVTM, CDR2 ANQGSEA. This chain's CDR3 is CSVEGSFNEKLFF. CDR3 nucleotides: TGCAGCGTTGAAGGCAGTTTTAATGAAAAACTGTTTTTT.

This clonotype turned up a few times. This chain uses TRBV20-1 with TRBJ2-3, with D perhaps matching TRBD1 (6 bases). The CDR3 runs to 13 residues. CDR1 and CDR2 (germline): DFQATT, SNEGSKA (reference sequence). The CDR3 loop is CLTRDTGPDTQYF. CDR3 DNA: TGCCTCACCCGGGACACGGGTCCAGATACGCAGTATTTT.

This clonotype was seen at least ten times. A read error may produce the germline difference seen at one junction end. The rearrangement joins TRBV7-9 to TRBJ2-2; D is ambiguous. Germline V gene lookup returns CDR1 SEHNR and CDR2 FQNEAQ (reference sequence). This CDR3 is built from 13 residues. DNA for the CDR3: TGTGCCAGCAGCTTAGAGAACCCCGGGGAGCTGTTTTTT. It encodes CASSLENPGELFF.

This clonotype was detected ten times or more. The chain combines TRBV7-9 with TRBJ2-2, with a possible D match to TRBD1 (6 bases). V was trimmed by 1 base and J by 1 base, leaving 7 bases between them. Per the germline V gene, CDR1 is SEHNR and CDR2 is FQNEAQ (reference sequence). CDR3 length: 15 residues. Written as DNA, the CDR3 is TGTGCCAGCAGCTTAGGGACAGAGAACACCGGGGAGCTGTTTTTT. Amino acids: CASSLGTENTGELFF.

The CDR3 bases are TGTGCCAGCAGTGAACCCTTAACCAACGAGGAGCTGTTTTTT. It encodes CASSEPLTNEELFF. This chain connects TRBV2 to TRBJ2-2; D unresolved. The CDR3 is 14 residues long. The germline V gene has CDR1 SNHLY and CDR2 FYNNEI. Trimming shortened V by 2 bases and J by 10 bases, and 14 bases separated the two germline ends.

This clonotype has at least ten counts. The rearrangement joins TRBV27 to TRBJ2-1, with D unresolved. The CDR3 runs to 12 residues. Germline CDR1 reads MNHEY; CDR2 reads SMNVEV (reference sequence). V gave up 0 bases and J gave up 8 bases, with 5 bases separating them. CDR3 DNA: TGTGCCAGCAGTTTATCAGGTCATGAGCAGTTCTTC. The encoded protein is CASSLSGHEQFF.

This clonotype was seen a few times. The chain carries TRBV18 and TRBJ2-7; D ambiguous. V was pared by 3 bases and J by 1 base, with 7 bases between. Germline V CDR1 and CDR2: KGHSH, LQKENI. The CDR3 extends over 13 amino acids. CDR3 protein: CASSPTESYEQYF. The DNA of the CDR3 is TGTGCCAGCTCACCGACCGAATCCTACGAGCAGTACTTC. The variable domain in full, completed from reference TRBV18 and TRBJ2-7, reads NAGVMQNPRHLVRRRGQEARLRCSPMKGHSHVYWYRQLPEEGLKFMVYLQKENIIDESGMPKERFSAEFPKEGPSILRIQQVVRGDSAAYFCASSPTESYEQYFGPGTRLTVT.

CDR3 nucleotides: TGTGCCAGCAGCATATCGGAGCGGGAGTCCGGGGAGCTGTTTTTT. Amino acid sequence: CASSISERESGELFF. V gene TRBV5-6 combines with J gene TRBJ2-2; the match to TRBD2 covers 8 bases. Germline assignment: CDR1 SGHDT and CDR2 YYEEEE. Germline trimming cut 4 bases from V and 6 bases from J; bases unmatched to any gene: 8. The CDR3 spans 15 residues.

This clonotype was counted at least ten times. V usage is TRBV9 and J usage is TRBJ2-7; the match to TRBD1 covers 9 bases. Germline values: CDR1 SGDLS, CDR2 YYNGEE. This CDR3 is built from 14 residues. The V segment lost 3 bases and the J segment 2 bases; nucleotides outside the gene matches: 3. The CDR3 spells CASSATGGTYEQYF. The DNA of the CDR3 is TGTGCCAGCAGCGCGACAGGGGGTACCTACGAGCAGTACTTC. The full variable domain, its missing parts supplied by reference TRBV9 and TRBJ2-7, is DSGVTQTPKHLITATGQRVTLRCSPRSGDLSVYWYQQSLDQGLQFLIQYYNGEERAKGNILERFSAQQFPDLHSELNLSSLELGDSALYFCASSATGGTYEQYFGPGTRLTVT.